The clone carrying this T cell receptor (beta chain) is medium-sized (0.01 to 0.1%) by share. This sample is drawn from a study of T and B cells in COVID-19 patients. V lost 6 bases and J 4 bases, leaving 1 base between the germline ends. The germline V gene has CDR1 MNHEY and CDR2 SMNVEV (reference sequence). The CDR3 runs 9 residues. Multiplex PCR with BIOMED2 TRB-A/B primer pools amplified TRB rearrangements. MiXCR, applied by TCRdb to the multiplex PCR reads, yields one record per CDR3 protein. The table lists some 4,000 distinct CDR3 sequences, about 20% of them singletons. Each TRB amplification used roughly 250-550 ng of genomic DNA from blood.

The V call is TRBV27, the J call TRBJ2-7; D uncertain. The receptor was isolated from a human donor with active COVID-19. The sequencing input was blood. In nucleotides, the CDR3 is TGTGCCAGCAGATACGAGCAGTACTTC. This encodes CASRYEQYF.